The subject of this entry is one T cell receptor (beta chain). Antigen: not known. Produced via immunoSEQ multiplex PCR; TCRdb's table is partial and in-frame only. The data hold approximately 210,000 clones, with about 89% observed a single time. These data originate in a study of T cell responses to AZD1222 COVID-19 vaccine. Study findings and constraints: The span of vaccine-associated CD4 TCRs extended across spike, with dominance at 160-218 and 743-854. Clonal diversity may have been underestimated, and the donors were mostly white British, with more females than males. Repertoires in all cases were sampled only once the peak T cell response had passed.

Per the germline V gene, CDR1 is SGHTA and CDR2 is FQGNSA. This CDR3 is built from 12 residues. The V gene lost 1 base and the J gene lost 7 bases, with 5 bases spanning the gap. The sample consisted of peripheral blood, taken 28 days after the second AZD1222 dose. This TCR was sampled from an adult who received the AZD1222 COVID-19 vaccine. This chain uses TRBV7-2 with TRBJ2-1, with D uncertain. This chain's CDR3 is CASSLVRNEQFF. The CDR3 DNA reads as TGTGCCAGCAGCTTAGTACGGAATGAGCAGTTCTTC.